This T cell receptor beta chain was captured in a study of regulatory T cells in long-lasting Graves disease. In this sample, this clonotype turned up many times. The CDR3 length is 12 residues. Trimming took off 8 bases at V and 1 base at J, with 8 bases between the two ends. Germline values: CDR1 MNHNS, CDR2 SASEGT. Arm-PCR of CDR3 regions and iRepertoire HTBI primers were the basis on which TCR beta libraries were built. A single record per CDR3 protein comes from TCRdb applying MiXCR to the multiplex PCR reads. This repertoire shows fewer than 550,000 distinct CDR3 sequences, about 16% found once; its top ten account for around a quarter. Time point noted: newly diagnosed GD, antithyroid drugs for less than 3 months. The TCR library was made from RNA extracted from PBMCs. Another study also made use of these data, one on T cells in Graves' hyperthyroidism and ophthalmopathy.

This specimen was peripheral blood mononuclear cells (PBMCs), taken at new diagnosis, from a patient treated with antithyroid drugs. The chain recombines TRBV6-1 with TRBJ2-5, with a possible D match to TRBD1 (5 bases). The clonotype was recovered from a woman aged 40 to 65 with Graves disease. The CDR3 coding sequence is TGTGCCAGCGAAGGGGTCCAAGAGACCCAGTACTTC. This translates into CASEGVQETQYF.